This T cell receptor (beta chain) emerged from a study of beta chain features in type 1 diabetes. The entirety of the isolated RNA underwent reverse transcription, so expressed TCRB transcripts were sequenced. Generated by immunoSEQ multiplex PCR, the TCRdb table keeps only in-frame clones and is missing some. This sample has hundreds of thousands of clones, with approximately 70% found just once. Sorting with CD45RO/CCR7/CD25/CD127/CD95/CD27 yielded naive, central memory, regulatory and stem-like memory CD4+ cells. This clone was found a few times. The CDR3 has 15 amino acids. Germline CDR1 is SGHRS and CDR2 is YFSETQ. With 4 bases clipped from V and 5 bases from J, the junction kept 5 bases outside the gene matches.

The V and J genes are TRBV5-1 and TRBJ1-6, with TRBD1 matching 8 bases. Sequencing was performed on naive CD4+ T cells from blood. This clonotype was sampled from a young man in good health. DNA of the CDR3: TGCGCCAGCAGCCGGGCGACAGGGGATAATTCACCCCTCCACTTT. This codes for CASSRATGDNSPLHF. Combining the CDR3 with reference TRBV5-1 and TRBJ1-6 gives the whole variable domain KAGVTQTPRYLIKTRGQQVTLSCSPISGHRSVSWYQQTPGQGLQFLFEYFSETQRNKGNFPGRFSGRQFSNSRSEMNVSTLELGDSALYLCASSRATGDNSPLHFGNGTRLTVT.